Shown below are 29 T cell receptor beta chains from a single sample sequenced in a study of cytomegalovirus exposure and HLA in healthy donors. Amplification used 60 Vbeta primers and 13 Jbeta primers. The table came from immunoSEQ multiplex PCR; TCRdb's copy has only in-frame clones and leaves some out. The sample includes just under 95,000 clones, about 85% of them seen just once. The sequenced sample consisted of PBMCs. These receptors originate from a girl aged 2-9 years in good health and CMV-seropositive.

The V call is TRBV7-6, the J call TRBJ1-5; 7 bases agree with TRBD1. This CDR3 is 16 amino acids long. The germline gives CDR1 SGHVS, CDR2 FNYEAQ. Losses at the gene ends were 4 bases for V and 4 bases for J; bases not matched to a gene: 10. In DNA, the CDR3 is TGTGCCAGCAGCTCGGAGACAGGGTTGTTAAATCAGCCCCAGCATTTT. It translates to CASSSETGLLNQPQHF.

The CDR3 coding sequence is TGTGCCAGCAGCGTAGACCGGGACAGGGGCTACAATGAGCAGTTCTTC. Translated, it gives CASSVDRDRGYNEQFF. The V and J genes are TRBV9 and TRBJ2-1, with 10 bases fitting TRBD1. Germline CDR1 is SGDLS and CDR2 is YYNGEE. J gave up 3 bases and V 0 bases, and 3 bases lay outside the gene matches. CDR3 length: 16 amino acids.

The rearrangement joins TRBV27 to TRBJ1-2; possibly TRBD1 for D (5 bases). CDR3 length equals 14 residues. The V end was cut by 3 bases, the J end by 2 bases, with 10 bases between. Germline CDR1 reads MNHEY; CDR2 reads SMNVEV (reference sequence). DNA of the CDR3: TGTGCCAGCAGTTTCGGAGGGGCGAACTATGGCTACACCTTC. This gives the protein CASSFGGANYGYTF.

In DNA form, the CDR3 reads TGTGCCAGCAGCCAAGATTGGTGGGAGGTCGGTGAGACCCAGTACTTC. This encodes CASSQDWWEVGETQYF. The V call is TRBV14, the J call TRBJ2-5, with D possibly being TRBD2 (6 bases). Trimming stripped 0 bases from V and 5 bases from J, with 16 bases between. CDR3 length: 16 residues. Germline assignment: CDR1 SGHDN and CDR2 FVKESK.

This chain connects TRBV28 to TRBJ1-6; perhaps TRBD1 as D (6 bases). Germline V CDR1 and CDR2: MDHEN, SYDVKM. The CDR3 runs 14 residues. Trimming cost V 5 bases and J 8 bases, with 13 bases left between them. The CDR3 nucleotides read TGTGCCAGCAGTGGGGGCCCAGGGTATTCACCCCTCCACTTT. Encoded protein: CASSGGPGYSPLHF.

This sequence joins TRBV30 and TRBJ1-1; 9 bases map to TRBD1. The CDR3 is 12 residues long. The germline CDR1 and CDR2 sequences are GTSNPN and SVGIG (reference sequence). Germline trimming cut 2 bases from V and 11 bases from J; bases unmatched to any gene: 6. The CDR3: CAWSWGQGVAFF. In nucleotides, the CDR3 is TGTGCCTGGAGTTGGGGACAGGGAGTGGCTTTCTTT.

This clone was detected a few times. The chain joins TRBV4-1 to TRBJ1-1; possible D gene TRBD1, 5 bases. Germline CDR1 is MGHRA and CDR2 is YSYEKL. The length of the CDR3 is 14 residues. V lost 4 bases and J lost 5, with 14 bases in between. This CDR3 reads CASSLLGWTTEAFF. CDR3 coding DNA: TGCGCCAGCAGCCTCTTGGGTTGGACAACTGAAGCTTTCTTT.

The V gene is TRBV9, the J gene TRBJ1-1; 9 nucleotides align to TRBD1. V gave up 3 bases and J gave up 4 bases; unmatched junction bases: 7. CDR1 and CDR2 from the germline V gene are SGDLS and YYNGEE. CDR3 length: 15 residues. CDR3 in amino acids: CASSGGQGLGTEAFF. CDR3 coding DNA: TGTGCCAGCAGCGGCGGACAGGGGTTGGGCACTGAAGCTTTCTTT.

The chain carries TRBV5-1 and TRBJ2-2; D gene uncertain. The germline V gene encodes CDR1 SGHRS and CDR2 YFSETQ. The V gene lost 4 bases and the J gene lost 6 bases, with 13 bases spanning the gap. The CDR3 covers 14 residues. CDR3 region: CASSLDLPAGELFF. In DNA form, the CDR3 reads TGCGCCAGCAGCCTGGATCTTCCGGCCGGGGAGCTGTTTTTT. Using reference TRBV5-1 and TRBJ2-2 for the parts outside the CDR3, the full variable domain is KAGVTQTPRYLIKTRGQQVTLSCSPISGHRSVSWYQQTPGQGLQFLFEYFSETQRNKGNFPGRFSGRQFSNSRSEMNVSTLELGDSALYLCASSLDLPAGELFFGEGSRLTVL.

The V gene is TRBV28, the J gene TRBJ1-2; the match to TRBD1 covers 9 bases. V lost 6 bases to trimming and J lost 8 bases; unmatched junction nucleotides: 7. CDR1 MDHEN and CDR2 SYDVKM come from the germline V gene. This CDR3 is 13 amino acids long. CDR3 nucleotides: TGTGCCAGCAGATCCGGGACAGGGTTCGGCTACACCTTC. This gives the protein CASRSGTGFGYTF.

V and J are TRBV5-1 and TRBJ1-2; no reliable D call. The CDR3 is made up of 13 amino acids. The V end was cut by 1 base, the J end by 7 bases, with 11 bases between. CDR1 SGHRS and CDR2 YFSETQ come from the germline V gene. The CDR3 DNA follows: TGCGCCAGCAGCTTGTATCCCACGGGTGGCTACACCTTC. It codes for CASSLYPTGGYTF.

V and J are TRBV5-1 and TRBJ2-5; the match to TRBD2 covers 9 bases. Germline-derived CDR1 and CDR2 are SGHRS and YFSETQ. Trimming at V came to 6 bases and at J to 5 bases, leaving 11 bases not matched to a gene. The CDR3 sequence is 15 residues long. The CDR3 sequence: CASKVEREEWETQYF. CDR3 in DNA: TGCGCCAGCAAGGTCGAGCGGGAGGAATGGGAGACCCAGTACTTC.

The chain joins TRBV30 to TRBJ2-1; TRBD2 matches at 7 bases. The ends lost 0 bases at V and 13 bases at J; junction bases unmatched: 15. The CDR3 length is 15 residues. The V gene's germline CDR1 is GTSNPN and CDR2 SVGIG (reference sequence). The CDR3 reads CAWSVLAGRRSPQFF. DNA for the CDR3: TGTGCCTGGAGTGTCTTGGCCGGGAGGCGGTCCCCCCAGTTCTTC. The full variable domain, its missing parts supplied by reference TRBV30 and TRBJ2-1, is SQTIHQWPATLVQPVGSPLSLECTVEGTSNPNLYWYRQAAGRGLQLLFYSVGIGQISSEVPQNLSASRPQDRQFILSSKKLLLSDSGFYLCAWSVLAGRRSPQFFGPGTRLTVL.

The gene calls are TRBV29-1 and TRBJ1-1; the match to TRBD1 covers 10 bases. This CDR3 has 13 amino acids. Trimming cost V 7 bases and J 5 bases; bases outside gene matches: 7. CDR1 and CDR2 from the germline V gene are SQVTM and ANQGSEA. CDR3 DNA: TGCAGCGCCCGGGGGACAGGGGATACTGAAGCTTTCTTT. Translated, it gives CSARGTGDTEAFF.

CDR3 bases: TGTGCCAGCTCACCAAACAGCTCTGGAAACACCATATATTTT. Its translation: CASSPNSSGNTIYF. The rearrangement joins TRBV18 to TRBJ1-3; D gene ambiguous. V lost 2 bases to trimming and J lost 0 bases, with 5 bases between them. This CDR3 is 14 amino acids long. From germline, CDR1 is KGHSH and CDR2 LQKENI.

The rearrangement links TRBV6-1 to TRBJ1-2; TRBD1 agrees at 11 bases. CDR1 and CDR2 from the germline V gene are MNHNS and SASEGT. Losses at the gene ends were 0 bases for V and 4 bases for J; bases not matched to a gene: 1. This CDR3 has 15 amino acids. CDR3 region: CASSEAGTGGYGYTF. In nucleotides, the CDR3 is TGTGCCAGCAGTGAAGCGGGGACAGGGGGCTATGGCTACACCTTC.

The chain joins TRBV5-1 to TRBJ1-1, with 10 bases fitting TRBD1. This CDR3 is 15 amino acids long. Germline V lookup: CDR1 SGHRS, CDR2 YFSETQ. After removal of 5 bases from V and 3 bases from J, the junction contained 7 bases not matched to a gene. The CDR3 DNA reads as TGCGCCAGCAGGCGGCCGGGACAGGGGTACACTGAAGCTTTCTTT. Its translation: CASRRPGQGYTEAFF.

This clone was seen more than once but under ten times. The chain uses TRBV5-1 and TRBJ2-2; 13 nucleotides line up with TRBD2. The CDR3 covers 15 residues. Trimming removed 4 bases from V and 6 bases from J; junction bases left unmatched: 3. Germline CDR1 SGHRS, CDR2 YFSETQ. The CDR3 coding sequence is TGCGCCAGCAGCAGGACTAGCGGGAGTCCCGGGGAGCTGTTTTTT. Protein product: CASSRTSGSPGELFF.

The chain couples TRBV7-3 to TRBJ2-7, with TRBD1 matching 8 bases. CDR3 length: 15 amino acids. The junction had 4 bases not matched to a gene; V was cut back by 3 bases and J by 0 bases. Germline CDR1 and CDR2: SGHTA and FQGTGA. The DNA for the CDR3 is TGTGCCAGCAGCTTGACAGGGGCGAGCTCCTACGAGCAGTACTTC. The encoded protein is CASSLTGASSYEQYF.

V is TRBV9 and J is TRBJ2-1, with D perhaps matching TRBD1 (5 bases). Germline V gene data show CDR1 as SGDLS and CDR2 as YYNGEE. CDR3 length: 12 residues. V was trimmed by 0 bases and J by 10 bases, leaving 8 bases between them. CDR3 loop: CASSVVQGEQFF. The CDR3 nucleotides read TGTGCCAGCAGCGTAGTGCAGGGAGAGCAGTTCTTC.

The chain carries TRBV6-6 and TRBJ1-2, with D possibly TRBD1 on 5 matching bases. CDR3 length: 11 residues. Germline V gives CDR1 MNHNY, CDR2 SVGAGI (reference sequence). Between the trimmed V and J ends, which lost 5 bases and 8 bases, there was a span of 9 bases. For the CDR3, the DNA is TGTGCCAGCAGTGGCAGGGAAGGCTACACCTTC. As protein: CASSGREGYTF.

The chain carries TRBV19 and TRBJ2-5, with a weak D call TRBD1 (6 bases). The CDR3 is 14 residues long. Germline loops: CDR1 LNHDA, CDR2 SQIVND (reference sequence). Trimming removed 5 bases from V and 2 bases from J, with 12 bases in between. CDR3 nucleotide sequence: TGTGCCAGTAGTCCCCGAGGGGGACAAGAGACCCAGTACTTC. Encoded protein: CASSPRGGQETQYF. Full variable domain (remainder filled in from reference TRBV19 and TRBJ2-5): DGGITQSPKYLFRKEGQNVTLSCEQNLNHDAMYWYRQDPGQGLRLIYYSQIVNDFQKGDIAEGYSVSREKKESFPLTVTSAQKNPTAFYLCASSPRGGQETQYFGPGTRLLVL.

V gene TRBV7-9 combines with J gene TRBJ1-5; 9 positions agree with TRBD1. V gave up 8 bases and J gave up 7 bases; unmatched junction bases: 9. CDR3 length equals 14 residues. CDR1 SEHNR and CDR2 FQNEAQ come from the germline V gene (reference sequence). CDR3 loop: CASASRDREQPQHF. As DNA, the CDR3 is TGTGCCAGCGCGTCCCGGGACAGGGAGCAGCCCCAGCATTTT.

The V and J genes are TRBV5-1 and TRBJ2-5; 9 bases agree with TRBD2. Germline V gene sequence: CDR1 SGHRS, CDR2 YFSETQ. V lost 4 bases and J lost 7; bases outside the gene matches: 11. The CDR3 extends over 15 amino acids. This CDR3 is CASSPYTAGGGTQYF. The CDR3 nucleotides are TGCGCCAGCAGCCCATACACAGCGGGAGGCGGGACCCAGTACTTC.

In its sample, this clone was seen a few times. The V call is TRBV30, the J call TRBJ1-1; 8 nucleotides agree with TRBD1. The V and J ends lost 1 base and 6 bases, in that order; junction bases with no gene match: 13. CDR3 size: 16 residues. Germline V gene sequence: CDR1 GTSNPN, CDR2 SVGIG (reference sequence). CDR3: CAWSGTGFLRVAEAFF. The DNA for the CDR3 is TGTGCCTGGAGTGGGACAGGGTTTTTGAGGGTCGCTGAAGCTTTCTTT.

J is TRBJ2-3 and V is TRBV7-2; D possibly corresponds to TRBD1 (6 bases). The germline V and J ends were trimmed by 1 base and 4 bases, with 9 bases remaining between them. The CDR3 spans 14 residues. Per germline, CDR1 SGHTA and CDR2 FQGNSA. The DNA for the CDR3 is TGTGCCAGCAGCTTAGTGGGGGCTTCAGATACGCAGTATTTT. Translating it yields CASSLVGASDTQYF.

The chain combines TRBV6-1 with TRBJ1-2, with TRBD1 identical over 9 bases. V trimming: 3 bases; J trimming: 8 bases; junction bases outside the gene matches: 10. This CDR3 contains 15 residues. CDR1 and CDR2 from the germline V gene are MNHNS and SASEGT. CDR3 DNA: TGTGCCAGCAGTGACCACCCCGGGACAGGGTCCGGCTACACCTTC. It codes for CASSDHPGTGSGYTF.

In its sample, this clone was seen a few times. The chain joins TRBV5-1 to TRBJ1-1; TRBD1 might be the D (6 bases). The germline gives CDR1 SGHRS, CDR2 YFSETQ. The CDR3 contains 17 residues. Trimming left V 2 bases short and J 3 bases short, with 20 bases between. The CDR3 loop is CASSLFGGLRGDTEAFF. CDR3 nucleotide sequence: TGCGCCAGCAGCTTATTTGGGGGCCTCAGGGGAGACACTGAAGCTTTCTTT.

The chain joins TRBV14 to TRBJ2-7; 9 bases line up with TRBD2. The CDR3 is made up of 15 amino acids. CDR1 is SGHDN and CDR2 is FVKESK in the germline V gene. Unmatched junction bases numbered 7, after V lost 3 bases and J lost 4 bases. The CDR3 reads CASSQLAGNFYEQYF. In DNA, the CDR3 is TGTGCCAGCAGCCAGCTAGCGGGGAACTTTTACGAGCAGTACTTC.